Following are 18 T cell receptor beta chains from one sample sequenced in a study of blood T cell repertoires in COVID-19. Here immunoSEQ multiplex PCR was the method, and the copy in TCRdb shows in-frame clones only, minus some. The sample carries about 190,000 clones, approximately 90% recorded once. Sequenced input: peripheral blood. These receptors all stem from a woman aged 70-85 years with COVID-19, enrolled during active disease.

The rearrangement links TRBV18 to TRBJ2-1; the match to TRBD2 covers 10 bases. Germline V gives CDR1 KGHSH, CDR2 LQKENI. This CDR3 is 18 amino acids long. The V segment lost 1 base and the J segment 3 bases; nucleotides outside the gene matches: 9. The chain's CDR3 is CASSPLQSSGSIYNEQFF. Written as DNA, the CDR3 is TGTGCCAGCTCACCACTCCAATCTAGCGGGAGTATCTACAATGAGCAGTTCTTC.

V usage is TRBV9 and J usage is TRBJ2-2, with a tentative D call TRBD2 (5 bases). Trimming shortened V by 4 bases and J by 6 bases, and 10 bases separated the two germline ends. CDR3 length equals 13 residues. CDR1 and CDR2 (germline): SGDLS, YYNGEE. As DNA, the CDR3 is TGTGCCAGCAGCTCGCGGGTGGCCGGGGAGCTGTTTTTT. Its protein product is CASSSRVAGELFF. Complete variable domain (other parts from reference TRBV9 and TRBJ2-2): DSGVTQTPKHLITATGQRVTLRCSPRSGDLSVYWYQQSLDQGLQFLIQYYNGEERAKGNILERFSAQQFPDLHSELNLSSLELGDSALYFCASSSRVAGELFFGEGSRLTVL.

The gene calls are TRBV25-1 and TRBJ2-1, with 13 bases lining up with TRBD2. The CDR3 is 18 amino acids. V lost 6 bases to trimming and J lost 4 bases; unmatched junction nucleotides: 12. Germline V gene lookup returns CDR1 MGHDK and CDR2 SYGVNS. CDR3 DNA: TGTGCCAGCAGGGGACTAGCGGGGAGTGGCATACGATACAATGAGCAGTTCTTC. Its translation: CASRGLAGSGIRYNEQFF.

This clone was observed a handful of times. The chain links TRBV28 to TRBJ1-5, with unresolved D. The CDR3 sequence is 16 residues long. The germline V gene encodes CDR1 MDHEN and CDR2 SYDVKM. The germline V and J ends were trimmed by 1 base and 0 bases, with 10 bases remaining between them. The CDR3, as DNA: TGTGCCAGCAGTTTATTTAGACTGTATAGCAATCAGCCCCAGCATTTT. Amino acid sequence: CASSLFRLYSNQPQHF. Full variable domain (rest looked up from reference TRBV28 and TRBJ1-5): DVKVTQSSRYLVKRTGEKVFLECVQDMDHENMFWYRQDPGLGLRLIYFSYDVKMKEKGDIPEGYSVSREKKERFSLILESASTNQTSMYLCASSLFRLYSNQPQHFGDGTRLSIL.

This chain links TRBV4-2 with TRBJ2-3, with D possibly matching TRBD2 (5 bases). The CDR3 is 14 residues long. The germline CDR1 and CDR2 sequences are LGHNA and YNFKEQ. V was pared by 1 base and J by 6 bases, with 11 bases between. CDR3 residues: CASSQVGGLDTQYF. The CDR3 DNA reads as TGTGCCAGCAGCCAAGTTGGCGGGCTCGATACGCAGTATTTT.

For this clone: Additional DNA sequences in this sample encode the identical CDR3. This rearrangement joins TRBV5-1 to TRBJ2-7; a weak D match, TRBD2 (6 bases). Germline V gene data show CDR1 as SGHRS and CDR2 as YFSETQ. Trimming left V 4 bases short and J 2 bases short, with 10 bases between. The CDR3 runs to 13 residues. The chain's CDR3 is CASSRGTAYEQYF. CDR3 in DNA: TGCGCCAGCAGCCGCGGGACCGCCTACGAGCAGTACTTC.

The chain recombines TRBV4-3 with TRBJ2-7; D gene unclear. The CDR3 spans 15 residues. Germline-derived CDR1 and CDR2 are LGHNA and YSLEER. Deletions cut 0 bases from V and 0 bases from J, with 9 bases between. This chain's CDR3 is CASSQDQAPSYEQYF. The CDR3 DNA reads TGCGCCAGCAGCCAAGATCAAGCGCCCTCCTACGAGCAGTACTTC.

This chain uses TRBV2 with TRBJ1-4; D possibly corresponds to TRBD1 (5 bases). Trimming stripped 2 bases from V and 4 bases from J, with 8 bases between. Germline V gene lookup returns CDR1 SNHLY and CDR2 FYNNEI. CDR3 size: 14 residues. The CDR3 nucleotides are TGTGCCAGCAGTGAACAGGGTTTTAATGAAAAACTGTTTTTT. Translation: CASSEQGFNEKLFF.

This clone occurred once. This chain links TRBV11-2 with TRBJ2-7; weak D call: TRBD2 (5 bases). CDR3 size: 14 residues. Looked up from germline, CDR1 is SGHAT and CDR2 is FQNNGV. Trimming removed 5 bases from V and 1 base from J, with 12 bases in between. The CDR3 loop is CASSPGSLSYEQYF. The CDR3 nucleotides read TGTGCCAGCAGCCCGGGGAGCCTGTCCTACGAGCAGTACTTC.

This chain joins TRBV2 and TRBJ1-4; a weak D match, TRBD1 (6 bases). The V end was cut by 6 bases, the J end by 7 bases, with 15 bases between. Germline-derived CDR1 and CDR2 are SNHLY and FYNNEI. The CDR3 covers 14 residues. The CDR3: CASSLQGRVEKLFF. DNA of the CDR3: TGTGCCAGCAGCTTACAGGGAAGGGTTGAAAAACTGTTTTTT.

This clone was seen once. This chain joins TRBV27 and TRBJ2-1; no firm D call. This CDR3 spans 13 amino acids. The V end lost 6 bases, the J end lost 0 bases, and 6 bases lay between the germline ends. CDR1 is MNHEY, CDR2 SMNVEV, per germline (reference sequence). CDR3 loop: CASRAASYNEQFF. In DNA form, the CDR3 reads TGTGCCAGCAGGGCGGCCTCCTACAATGAGCAGTTCTTC.

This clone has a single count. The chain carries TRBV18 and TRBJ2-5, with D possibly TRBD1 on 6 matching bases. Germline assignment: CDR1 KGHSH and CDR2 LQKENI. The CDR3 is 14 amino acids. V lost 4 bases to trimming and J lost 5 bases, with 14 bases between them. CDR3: CASSRAGVLETQYF. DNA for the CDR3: TGTGCCAGCTCACGGGCAGGGGTGTTGGAGACCCAGTACTTC.

As DNA, the CDR3 is TGCGCCAGCAGTACCGACAGGGCCCGATTCATCTATGGCTACACCTTC. This codes for CASSTDRARFIYGYTF. V gene TRBV23-1 combines with J gene TRBJ1-2; TRBD1 matches 7 bases. TRBV23-1 is recorded as an ORF, its role being uncertain. This CDR3 contains 16 residues. The V segment lost 5 bases and the J segment 4 bases; nucleotides outside the gene matches: 13.

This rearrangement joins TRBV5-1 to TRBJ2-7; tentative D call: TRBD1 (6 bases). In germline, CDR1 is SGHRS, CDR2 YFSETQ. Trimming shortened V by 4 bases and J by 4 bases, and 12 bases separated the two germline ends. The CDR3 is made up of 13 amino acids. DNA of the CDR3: TGCGCCAGCAGCCTGGACAGTGGATACGAGCAGTACTTC. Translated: CASSLDSGYEQYF.

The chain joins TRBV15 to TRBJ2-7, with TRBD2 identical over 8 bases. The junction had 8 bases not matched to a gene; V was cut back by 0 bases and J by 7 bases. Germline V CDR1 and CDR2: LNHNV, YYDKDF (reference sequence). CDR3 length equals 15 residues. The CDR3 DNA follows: TGTGCCACCAGCAGAGAGCGGGGGGTTTCTCTAGAGCAGTACTTC. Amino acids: CATSRERGVSLEQYF.

The CDR3 here is CASRSGQGRGYTF. CDR3 DNA sequence: TGTGCCAGCAGATCTGGACAGGGTCGCGGCTACACCTTC. The chain links TRBV28 to TRBJ1-2; 8 bases are shared with TRBD1. The V segment lost 6 bases and the J segment 8 bases; nucleotides outside the gene matches: 8. This CDR3 has 13 amino acids. Germline V CDR1 and CDR2: MDHEN, SYDVKM.

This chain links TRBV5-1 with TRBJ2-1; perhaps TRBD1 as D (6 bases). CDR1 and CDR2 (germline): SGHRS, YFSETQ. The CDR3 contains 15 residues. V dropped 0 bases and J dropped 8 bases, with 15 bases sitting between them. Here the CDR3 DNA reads TGCGCCAGCAGCTTGGTGCCTGGGGGCGGCGATGAGCAGTTCTTC. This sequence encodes CASSLVPGGGDEQFF.

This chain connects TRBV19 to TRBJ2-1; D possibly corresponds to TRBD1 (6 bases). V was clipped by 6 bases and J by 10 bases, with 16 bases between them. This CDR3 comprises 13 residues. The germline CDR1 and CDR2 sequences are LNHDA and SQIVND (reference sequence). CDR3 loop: CASSQTTDREQFF. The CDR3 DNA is TGTGCCAGTAGCCAAACAACAGACAGGGAGCAGTTCTTC.